This entry concerns a single T cell receptor (beta chain). Trimming at V came to 6 bases and at J to 7 bases, leaving 8 bases not matched to a gene. The germline CDR1 and CDR2 sequences are MNHNY and SVGAGI (reference sequence). The CDR3 length is 15 residues. The source of the sample is a study of blood T cell repertoires in COVID-19. During active infection, Seattle patients enrolled and were then monitored through disease. Using immunoSEQ multiplex PCR, the repertoire was profiled, and TCRdb retains in-frame clones only, with some absent. The table records nearly 250,000 clones, roughly 83% of them present only once.

The TCR was taken from a woman of 80 years or more with COVID-19, enrolled during active disease. The material sequenced was peripheral blood. V and J are TRBV6-6 and TRBJ2-1; 11 positions match TRBD2. The CDR3 loop is CASRGSGGAMNEQFF. The DNA of the CDR3 is TGTGCCAGCAGAGGTAGCGGGGGGGCCATGAATGAGCAGTTCTTC.